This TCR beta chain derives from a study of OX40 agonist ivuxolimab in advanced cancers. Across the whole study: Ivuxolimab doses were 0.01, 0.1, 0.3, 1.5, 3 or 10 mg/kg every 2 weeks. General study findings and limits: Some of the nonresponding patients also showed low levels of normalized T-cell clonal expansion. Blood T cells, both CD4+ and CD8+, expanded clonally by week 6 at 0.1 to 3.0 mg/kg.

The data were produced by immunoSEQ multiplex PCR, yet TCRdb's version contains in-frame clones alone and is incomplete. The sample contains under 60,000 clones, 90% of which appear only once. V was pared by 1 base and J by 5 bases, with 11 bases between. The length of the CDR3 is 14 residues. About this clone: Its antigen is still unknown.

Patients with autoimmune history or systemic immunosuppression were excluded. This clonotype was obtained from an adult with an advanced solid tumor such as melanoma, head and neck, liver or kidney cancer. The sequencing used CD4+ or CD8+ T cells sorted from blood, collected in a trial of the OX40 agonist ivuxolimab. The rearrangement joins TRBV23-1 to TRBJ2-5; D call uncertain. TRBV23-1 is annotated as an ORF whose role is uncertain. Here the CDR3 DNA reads TGCGCCAGCAGTCAATTGTGGGGAACGGAGACCCAGTACTTC. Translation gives CASSQLWGTETQYF.